The rows below give T cell receptor beta chains drawn from one sample of a study of Ad26.COV2.S vaccination and SARS-CoV-2 variants. Sequencing used immunoSEQ multiplex PCR; TCRdb keeps in-frame clones, though not all of them. The table records about 370,000 clones, roughly 90% of them present only once. The sequenced sample was peripheral blood, obtained in a trial of Ad26.COV2.S vaccine versus placebo. The receptor set was obtained from a person between 18 and 59 years old who received the Ad26.COV2.S COVID-19 vaccine or a placebo. CDR3s include the opening cysteine and the closing phenylalanine or tryptophan. D genes are given only for firm matches. Size tells how often a clone was seen (once, few, many) or the class of an expanded clone, and some rows leave it out.

J gene: TRBJ2-2; clone size: -; V gene: TRBV7-2; D gene: TRBD1; CDR3 protein: CASSQRTGTAGELFF; CDR3 DNA: TGTGCCAGCAGCCAACGGACAGGGACCGCCGGGGAGCTGTTTTTT
J gene: TRBJ1-2; clone size: -; V gene: TRBV29-1; D gene: -; CDR3 protein: CSVDRGYGYTF; CDR3 DNA: TGCAGCGTCGACCGGGGATATGGCTACACCTTC
J gene: TRBJ2-7; clone size: -; V gene: TRBV11-2; D gene: TRBD1; CDR3 protein: CASSSTGVHEQYF; CDR3 DNA: TGTGCCAGCAGCTCAACAGGGGTCCACGAGCAGTACTTC
J gene: TRBJ2-3; clone size: -; V gene: TRBV6-5; D gene: -; CDR3 protein: CASSISLFTDTQYF; CDR3 DNA: TGTGCCAGCAGTATAAGTCTGTTCACAGATACGCAGTATTTT
J gene: TRBJ2-7; clone size: -; V gene: TRBV6-5; D gene: TRBD1; CDR3 protein: CASSPGQIPYEQYF; CDR3 DNA: TGTGCCAGCAGCCCGGGACAGATTCCCTACGAGCAGTACTTC
J gene: TRBJ2-1; clone size: -; V gene: TRBV5-1; D gene: -; CDR3 protein: CASSLGLAPYNEQFF; CDR3 DNA: TGCGCCAGCAGCTTGGGGCTAGCGCCATACAATGAGCAGTTCTTC
J gene: TRBJ1-1; clone size: -; V gene: TRBV6-5; D gene: -; CDR3 protein: CASTLGSANTEAFF; CDR3 DNA: TGTGCCAGCACCCTAGGGTCCGCTAACACTGAAGCTTTCTTT
J gene: TRBJ1-2; clone size: few; V gene: TRBV6-5; D gene: -; CDR3 protein: CASISPTYGYTF; CDR3 DNA: TGTGCCAGCATCTCGCCGACCTATGGCTACACCTTC
J gene: TRBJ2-1; clone size: -; V gene: TRBV5-4; D gene: -; CDR3 protein: CASSIDRGEQFF; CDR3 DNA: TGTGCCAGCAGCATTGATAGGGGAGAGCAGTTCTTC
J gene: TRBJ2-1; clone size: -; V gene: TRBV6-1; D gene: TRBD2; CDR3 protein: CASSGTSTSGRPHEQFF; CDR3 DNA: TGTGCCAGCAGTGGGACTTCGACTAGCGGGAGGCCACATGAGCAGTTCTTC
J gene: TRBJ1-5; clone size: -; V gene: TRBV19; D gene: -; CDR3 protein: CASSIRDLSYQPQHF; CDR3 DNA: TGTGCCAGTAGTATCCGCGACCTTAGCTATCAGCCCCAGCATTTT
J gene: TRBJ1-4; clone size: -; V gene: TRBV6-5; D gene: -; CDR3 protein: CASRGTTNEKLFF; CDR3 DNA: TGTGCCAGCAGGGGCACAACTAATGAAAAACTGTTTTTT
J gene: TRBJ1-1; clone size: -; V gene: TRBV6-5; D gene: TRBD1; CDR3 protein: CASSPPGQVNTEAFF; CDR3 DNA: TGTGCCAGCAGTCCACCCGGACAGGTTAACACTGAAGCTTTCTTT
J gene: TRBJ2-5; clone size: -; V gene: TRBV7-8; D gene: -; CDR3 protein: CASSSLGGGETQYF; CDR3 DNA: TGTGCCAGCAGCTCGCTGGGTGGGGGAGAGACCCAGTACTTC
J gene: TRBJ2-1; clone size: -; V gene: TRBV4-3; D gene: -; CDR3 protein: CASSQGTTYNEQFF; CDR3 DNA: TGCGCCAGCAGCCAAGGGACCACCTACAATGAGCAGTTCTTC
J gene: TRBJ1-5; clone size: -; V gene: TRBV7-8; D gene: -; CDR3 protein: CASSPSGALSNQPQHF; CDR3 DNA: TGTGCCAGCAGCCCCTCGGGGGCCTTGAGCAATCAGCCCCAGCATTTT
J gene: TRBJ1-5; clone size: once; V gene: TRBV29-1; D gene: -; CDR3 protein: CSVGQFGQPQHF; CDR3 DNA: TGCAGCGTTGGGCAGTTCGGTCAGCCCCAGCATTTT
J gene: TRBJ1-1; clone size: -; V gene: TRBV19; D gene: -; CDR3 protein: CASSTVGLEAFF; CDR3 DNA: TGTGCCAGTTCGACAGTGGGGCTTGAAGCTTTCTTT
J gene: TRBJ2-1; clone size: -; V gene: TRBV9; D gene: -; CDR3 protein: CASSVAGGTYNEQFF; CDR3 DNA: TGTGCCAGCAGCGTAGCAGGCGGGACCTACAATGAGCAGTTCTTC
J gene: TRBJ1-2; clone size: -; V gene: TRBV3-1/TRBV3-2; D gene: -; CDR3 protein: CASQGFYGYTF; CDR3 DNA: TGTGCCAGCCAAGGTTTTTATGGCTACACCTTC
J gene: TRBJ2-7; clone size: -; V gene: TRBV6-6; D gene: TRBD2; CDR3 protein: CAGQRDRGDLRHF; CDR3 DNA: TGTGCCGGACAAAGGGACCGGGGGGATTTGCGGCACTTC
J gene: TRBJ2-1; clone size: -; V gene: TRBV28; D gene: TRBD2; CDR3 protein: CASRIIAGPPYNEQFF; CDR3 DNA: TGTGCCAGCAGGATCATAGCGGGTCCTCCCTACAATGAGCAGTTCTTC
J gene: TRBJ1-5; clone size: -; V gene: TRBV28; D gene: TRBD1; CDR3 protein: CASRNGQGGNQPQHF; CDR3 DNA: TGTGCCAGCAGAAATGGACAGGGAGGCAATCAGCCCCAGCATTTT
J gene: TRBJ2-1; clone size: -; V gene: TRBV6-6; D gene: TRBD1; CDR3 protein: CASSQTRGQGSSSYNEQFF; CDR3 DNA: TGTGCCAGCAGTCAGACCCGAGGACAGGGCAGCAGCTCCTACAATGAGCAGTTCTTC
J gene: TRBJ2-5; clone size: -; V gene: TRBV20-1; D gene: -; CDR3 protein: CSASVARQETQYF; CDR3 DNA: TGCAGTGCTAGTGTTGCTCGACAAGAGACCCAGTACTTC